The rows below give T cell receptor beta chains drawn from one sample of a study of cytomegalovirus exposure and HLA in healthy donors. Here immunoSEQ multiplex PCR was the method, and the copy in TCRdb shows in-frame clones only, minus some. Its clone listing holds more than 60,000 clones. Sequencing input: PBMCs. These TCRs come from a boy younger than 18 in good health and CMV-seronegative. CDR3s include the opening cysteine and the closing phenylalanine or tryptophan. The order of the fields is D gene, J gene, V gene, CDR3 DNA, CDR3 protein. The D gene is left open where the match is weak.

D: .
J: TRBJ1-6
V: TRBV6-1
DNA: TGTGCCAGCAGTGAGCGGGGTTGGGCAGAAACTTATAATTCACCCCTCCACTTT
CDR3: CASSERGWAETYNSPLHF

D: .
J: TRBJ2-2
V: TRBV6-6
DNA: TGTGCCAGCAGTGATAGCGGTAACACCGGGGAGCTGTTTTTT
CDR3: CASSDSGNTGELFF

D: TRBD1
J: TRBJ2-7
V: TRBV25-1
DNA: TGTGCCAGCAGTGAACGACAGGGGGCAAGCGAGCAGTACTTC
CDR3: CASSERQGASEQYF

D: .
J: TRBJ2-5
V: TRBV30
DNA: TGTGCCTGGAGCACCGGACAGTTCCAAGAGACCCAGTACTTC
CDR3: CAWSTGQFQETQYF

D: .
J: TRBJ2-7
V: TRBV30
DNA: TGTGCCTGGAGTGTACTAGGTGAGCAGTACTTC
CDR3: CAWSVLGEQYF

D: TRBD1
J: TRBJ1-6
V: TRBV30
DNA: TGTGCCTGGAACCGGGACAGCCATTCACCCCTCCACTTT
CDR3: CAWNRDSHSPLHF

D: TRBD1
J: TRBJ1-2
V: TRBV9
DNA: TGTGCCAGCAGTCCCCAGGGGACAGGGGGCATCTATGGCTACACCTTC
CDR3: CASSPQGTGGIYGYTF

D: TRBD2
J: TRBJ2-1
V: TRBV4-2
DNA: TGTGCCAGCAGCCAAGGGTCAGCGGGGGGGAATTACAATGAGCAGTTCTTC
CDR3: CASSQGSAGGNYNEQFF

D: TRBD1
J: TRBJ1-6
V: TRBV19
DNA: TGTGCCACCCGGACAGGGGCTTATAATTCACCCCTCCACTTT
CDR3: CATRTGAYNSPLHF

D: TRBD1
J: TRBJ2-7
V: TRBV5-1
DNA: TGCGCCAGCACCCCCCGGGGACAGGGCAGCTCCTACGAGCAGTACTTC
CDR3: CASTPRGQGSSYEQYF

D: .
J: TRBJ2-3
V: TRBV14
DNA: TGTGCCAGCAGCCCTACAGGGCCGGGAACAGATACGCAGTATTTT
CDR3: CASSPTGPGTDTQYF

D: TRBD2
J: TRBJ2-5
V: TRBV5-1
DNA: TGCGCCAGCAGCACCCCTAGCGGGAGTGGGGAGACCCAGTACTTC
CDR3: CASSTPSGSGETQYF

D: .
J: TRBJ1-2
V: TRBV19
DNA: TGTGCCAGTAGTATAGCTGGGCAGAACTATGGCTACACCTTC
CDR3: CASSIAGQNYGYTF

D: TRBD1
J: TRBJ1-5
V: TRBV7-6
DNA: TGTGCCAGCGCCCCGGAGGGGGCAAGCAATCAGCCCCAGCATTTT
CDR3: CASAPEGASNQPQHF

D: TRBD1
J: TRBJ1-1
V: TRBV2
DNA: TGTGCCAGCAGTAGGGACAGGTTGAACACTGAAGCTTTCTTT
CDR3: CASSRDRLNTEAFF

D: TRBD2
J: TRBJ2-3
V: TRBV5-1
DNA: TGCGCCAGCAGCTTTTCGCTGCCTAGCGGGGGCGATACGCAGTATTTT
CDR3: CASSFSLPSGGDTQYF

D: TRBD1
J: TRBJ2-7
V: TRBV7-2
DNA: TGTGCCAGCAGCCGACCCCCGAGACAGGGGGCCTCCGAGCAGTACTTC
CDR3: CASSRPPRQGASEQYF

D: TRBD2
J: TRBJ2-7
V: TRBV5-6
DNA: TGTGCCAGCAGCCAATCGCGGGGGAGTGGGACCTACGAGCAGTACTTC
CDR3: CASSQSRGSGTYEQYF

D: TRBD1
J: TRBJ2-7
V: TRBV27
DNA: TGTGCCAGCAGTTTACGACAGGGGGGGGCGGAGCAGTACTTC
CDR3: CASSLRQGGAEQYF

D: TRBD2
J: TRBJ2-7
V: TRBV6-5
DNA: TGTGCCAGCAGTTACCCGGCTAGCGGAGAATACGAGCAGTACTTC
CDR3: CASSYPASGEYEQYF

D: .
J: TRBJ2-1
V: TRBV2
DNA: TGTGCCAGCAGAGAGTGGAATGAGCAGTTCTTC
CDR3: CASREWNEQFF

D: TRBD2
J: TRBJ2-3
V: TRBV9
DNA: TGTGCCAGCAGCGTAGATGTAGCGGGAGGCACAGATACGCAGTATTTT
CDR3: CASSVDVAGGTDTQYF

D: TRBD1
J: TRBJ1-2
V: TRBV6-5
DNA: TGTGCCAGCAGGGCGGGACAGGCCTATGGCTACACCTTC
CDR3: CASRAGQAYGYTF

D: TRBD1
J: TRBJ1-2
V: TRBV30
DNA: TGTGCCTGGACCCTCGACAGGGGGCACGGCTACACCTTC
CDR3: CAWTLDRGHGYTF

D: .
J: TRBJ2-7
V: TRBV7-6
DNA: TGTGCCAGCAGCAAGGGGGGGGCCTACGAGCAGTACTTC
CDR3: CASSKGGAYEQYF

D: .
J: TRBJ2-2
V: TRBV18
DNA: TGTGCCAGCTCACCGTTTGGGGAGGAGGCCGGGGAGCTGTTTTTT
CDR3: CASSPFGEEAGELFF

D: .
J: TRBJ1-5
V: TRBV9
DNA: TGTGCCAGCAGCGTAGATCTGGGAGATCAGCCCCAGCATTTT
CDR3: CASSVDLGDQPQHF

D: .
J: TRBJ1-6
V: TRBV13
DNA: TGTGCCAGCAGACAGGAGTTTAGACCCCTCCACTTT
CDR3: CASRQEFRPLHF

D: .
J: TRBJ1-5
V: TRBV6-1
DNA: TGTGCCAGCAGTGAAGCGCGGGGAGGACAGCCCCAGCATTTT
CDR3: CASSEARGGQPQHF

D: .
J: TRBJ1-5
V: TRBV7-9
DNA: TGTGCCAGCAGCCCCGACAGAAACAATCAGCCCCAGCATTTT
CDR3: CASSPDRNNQPQHF

D: TRBD1
J: TRBJ1-1
V: TRBV5-6
DNA: TGTGCCAGCAGCTTGGTGACAGGGGTCATGAACACTGAAGCTTTCTTT
CDR3: CASSLVTGVMNTEAFF

D: TRBD1
J: TRBJ1-1
V: TRBV29-1
DNA: TGCAGCGTTGTACCGGGACAGGCCAACACTGAAGCTTTCTTT
CDR3: CSVVPGQANTEAFF

D: .
J: TRBJ1-1
V: TRBV9
DNA: TGTGCCAGCAGCGTAGGAGGGGGTTATGAAGAAGCTTTCTTT
CDR3: CASSVGGGYEEAFF

D: TRBD1
J: TRBJ1-1
V: TRBV16
DNA: TGTGCCAGCAGCCAATCCATAGGACAGGGCCTGAACACTGAAGCTTTCTTT
CDR3: CASSQSIGQGLNTEAFF

D: .
J: TRBJ1-1
V: TRBV7-3
DNA: TGTGCCAGCAGCTTGCAACAGAACACTGAAGCTTTCTTT
CDR3: CASSLQQNTEAFF

D: .
J: TRBJ1-1
V: TRBV19
DNA: TGTGCCAGTAGTAGCGGGGGCGGGAACACTGAAGCTTTCTTT
CDR3: CASSSGGGNTEAFF

D: TRBD1
J: TRBJ1-1
V: TRBV2
DNA: TGTGCCAGCACCCTGGACAGGCCGAACACTGAAGCTTTCTTT
CDR3: CASTLDRPNTEAFF

D: TRBD1
J: TRBJ2-2
V: TRBV18
DNA: TGTGCCAGCTCTCAGGAACAGGGGGACACCGGGGAGCTGTTTTTT
CDR3: CASSQEQGDTGELFF

D: TRBD1
J: TRBJ1-4
V: TRBV9
DNA: TGTGCCAGCAGCTGGGGACAGGGCAATAATGAAAAACTGTTTTTT
CDR3: CASSWGQGNNEKLFF

D: TRBD2
J: TRBJ2-2
V: TRBV11-2
DNA: TGTGCCAGCAGCTCACCTAGCGGGAGCAACACCGGGGAGCTGTTTTTT
CDR3: CASSSPSGSNTGELFF

D: TRBD2
J: TRBJ2-1
V: TRBV19
DNA: TGTGCCAGTAGTATAGATTTCACTAGCGGGAGGTTCTACAATGAGCAGTTCTTC
CDR3: CASSIDFTSGRFYNEQFF

D: TRBD1
J: TRBJ1-2
V: TRBV4-2
DNA: TGTGCCAGCAGCCAAGCTGTGCAGGGGGATGGCTACACCTTC
CDR3: CASSQAVQGDGYTF

D: .
J: TRBJ2-7
V: TRBV5-1
DNA: TGCGCCAGCAGCCCCACAGGTTACCACGAGCAGTACTTC
CDR3: CASSPTGYHEQYF

D: TRBD2
J: TRBJ2-2
V: TRBV9
DNA: TGTGCCAGCAGCGCAGGTAGCGGGACGTCCAACACCGGGGAGCTGTTTTTT
CDR3: CASSAGSGTSNTGELFF

D: TRBD2
J: TRBJ2-7
V: TRBV10-2
DNA: TGCGCCAGCAGTGAAAGGCGGGGGACCTCCTTTTCCTCCTACGAGCAGTACTTC
CDR3: CASSERRGTSFSSYEQYF

D: .
J: TRBJ2-7
V: TRBV5-6
DNA: TGTGCCAGCAGCTTTCAGGGTTACTACGAGCAGTACTTC
CDR3: CASSFQGYYEQYF

D: .
J: TRBJ2-1
V: TRBV7-3
DNA: TGTGCCAGCAGCTTTGGAAGGAGCTCCTACAATGAGCAGTTCTTC
CDR3: CASSFGRSSYNEQFF

D: .
J: TRBJ1-5
V: TRBV7-8
DNA: TGTGCCAGCAGCCCGATCAGGGCCCGTCAGCCCCAGCATTTT
CDR3: CASSPIRARQPQHF

D: TRBD2
J: TRBJ2-5
V: TRBV19
DNA: TGTGCCAGTAGTATCCGGGGGGAGGGAGAGACCCAGTACTTC
CDR3: CASSIRGEGETQYF

D: .
J: TRBJ1-3
V: TRBV30
DNA: TGTGCCTGGGCCTCCTTAGCTGGAAACACCATATATTTT
CDR3: CAWASLAGNTIYF

D: .
J: TRBJ1-2
V: TRBV4-2
DNA: TGTGCCAGCAGCCATAGGGGCGACAATGCGGATGGCTACACCTTC
CDR3: CASSHRGDNADGYTF

D: TRBD1
J: TRBJ1-5
V: TRBV6-1
DNA: TGTGCCAGCAAAACCCCAGGGGGAAATCAGCCCCAGCATTTT
CDR3: CASKTPGGNQPQHF

D: .
J: TRBJ1-1
V: TRBV5-1
DNA: TGCGCCAGCAGCTTGGACGCAGGGGCGGACACTGAAGCTTTCTTT
CDR3: CASSLDAGADTEAFF

D: TRBD2
J: TRBJ2-3
V: TRBV5-1
DNA: TGCGCCAGCAGCTTGGGATCTAGCGGGGGCACAGATACGCAGTATTTT
CDR3: CASSLGSSGGTDTQYF